This T cell receptor beta chain was identified in a study of cytomegalovirus exposure and HLA in healthy donors (dated by TCRdb to the late 2010s). Study-level background: An earlier analysis of under 600 of the donors reported 250 to 300 Gb of sequence data and 117 million unique TCR beta sequences from about 179 million T cells. The aim of the study was to test whether cataloging public T cell receptors could identify signatures of past pathogen exposure. An earlier analysis of 450 to 750 of the donors used high-throughput TCR beta sequencing to judge whether each TCR beta V gene segment behaved as functional or pseudogenic. An early release covering over 500 HLA-typed donors comprised 250 to 350 gigabases of sequencing data and some 79 million unique TCR sequences. The study profiled the T cell repertoires of about 720 subjects by immunosequencing and related them to cytomegalovirus serostatus. Besides the first cohort of around 700 subjects, a separate validation cohort made up of some 110 different subjects was used. The number of donors typed differed by locus, with 629-630 for A, B, C, DRB1 and DQB1, around 560 for DQA1, under 610 for DPA1, and under 490 for DPB1. In a later genetic analysis, genome-wide SNP genotypes for about 55% of the roughly 670 donors were used, and that subset was treated as a discovery cohort. Several DR-DQ haplotypes were handled as single units for association and clustering because linkage in the cohort was strong. The later analysis used no new phenotypic data to find candidate immune exposures, relying instead on TCR beta sequences and their occurrence across donors. Across roughly 420 genotyped donors of the cohort, an average of approximately 200,000 unique TCR beta nucleotide sequences per donor were sequenced, and 15% to 20% of those sequences were non-productive. High-throughput TCR immunosequencing, statistical association of individual TCRs with disease status, and machine learning were combined to predict cytomegalovirus infection status. Class I and class II HLA loci were covered by the typing at four-digit resolution. Of the 300 to 500 genotyped donors, 81% were placed in the genetic ancestry cluster associated with self-reported Caucasian donors. Every discovery cohort repertoire had been produced on one sequencing platform. Donor age, sex, ethnicity and CMV serostatus were compiled alongside the repertoire data. To study patterns of TCR occurrence, a later analysis re-analyzed previously published TCR beta repertoires from under 750 donors and added high-resolution HLA genotyping.

Via the germline V gene, CDR1 is SGHVS and CDR2 FNYEAQ. V and J lose 4 bases and 4 bases, and a span of 10 bases separates them. From cysteine to phenylalanine, the CDR3 is 14 amino acids long. The entry retains the CDR3 DNA only, 42 bases that are in frame from base 1. Paper-wide results and their limitations: In a later analysis, HLA-associated TCR beta chains were found to be more clonally expanded and to have lower generation probabilities than equally common non-associated chains. In a later analysis, most CMV-associated TCR beta chains were found to appear HLA-restricted, with HLA associations seemingly driven largely by CMV exposure. Across donors, most TCR sequences were observed very rarely, whereas some public TCRs were present in many individuals. The presence/absence analyses assumed that sequencing depth was roughly uniform across donors, and that assumption may not be true. In vitro tests confirmed that three of the cytomegalovirus-associated TCR beta chains recognize cytomegalovirus antigens. Because some donors lacked HLA typing at each locus, the association tests relied only on the typed subset. Immune exposure information for the cohort was limited to CMV serostatus. Specific HLA alleles were associated with 15,000 to 20,000 TCR beta sequences at a false discovery rate of 0.05 in a later analysis. Broadly in line with IMGT annotations, most TCR beta V segments showed up in productive rearrangements about 90% or about 30% of the time in an earlier analysis of 587 of the donors. A cluster of highly shared sequence variants was judged likely to be a technical artifact of the sequencing pipeline. In both the original and validation cohorts, the classifier was reported to diagnose cytomegalovirus status with high specificity and sensitivity. In a later genetic analysis, a missense DCLRE1C variant was associated with V-gene and J-gene trimming of TCR beta chains, and the association was replicated in an independent cohort. It was suggested by the authors that the approach could potentially be generalized to other disease states and immunological phenotypes. According to a later analysis, parvovirus B19, influenza, CMV and Epstein-Barr virus appeared linked to several top co-occurrence clusters. The 87-base-pair reads could not distinguish some IMGT-functional V segments, including TRBV6-2 and TRBV6-3, so those segments were excluded. Correlated functional status among segregating V segments might reflect linkage disequilibrium, but an unknown experimental factor could not be ruled out. In a later analysis, TCR association rates were found to vary across HLA loci, with the most associated TCRs seen for DRB1 alleles and the fewest for HLA-C alleles. A later genetic analysis reported fewer N-insertions in productive TCRs among donors in an Asian-associated ancestry cluster than the roughly 700-donor mean. A total of 164 TCR beta chains were listed by the study as associated with cytomegalovirus. A further reported finding was that TCR beta sequences accurately predicted the HLA-A and HLA-B alleles for most subjects in the first cohort. When HLA alleles, especially DR and DQ, strongly co-occurred, attributing TCR associations to individual alleles was difficult. The earlier analysis of around 600 of the donors excluded approximately 15 rarely observed V segments, including chromosome 9 orphons, because counts were too low. In this cohort, only TCR beta chains were sequenced, and detectable features were limited by the absence of alpha or paired-chain data.

The cohort was made up of 500 to 800 healthy bone marrow donors. At the time of sampling, all cohort members were nominally healthy, though unrecorded immune exposures were likely present. Of the approximately 700 cohort members, approximately 290 had a positive CMV serostatus and about 350 had a negative one, while no CMV serostatus was recorded for the donor. A peripheral blood sample was provided by each donor, and peripheral blood mononuclear cells were used for TCR beta sequencing. The Qiagen DNeasy Blood Extraction Kit was used to extract genomic DNA from the blood cell samples. The library was made by the immunoSEQ multiplex PCR assay. For the multiplex PCR, a mixture combining 60 forward primers for TCR Vbeta segments and 13 reverse primers for TCR Jbeta segments was used. Amplification of the CDR3 region of rearranged TCR beta genes was performed with a multiplex PCR assay on genomic DNA. Amplified TCR beta libraries were sequenced as 87-base-pair reads on the Illumina HiSeq System. As for how the authors treated the data: Across the 500 to 750 repertoires, a later analysis counted around 80 million unique TCR beta chains, 9 million to 14 million of which were shared by at least two donors. Raw reads were error-corrected and collapsed into unique sequences by a nearest-neighbor algorithm in which closely related sequences were merged to remove PCR and sequencing errors. CDR3 sequences were aligned to IMGT reference sequences to assign V, D and J gene segments. For a sequence to be retained, a match of at least six nucleotides to both a V gene segment and a J gene segment was required. Rearrangements were called productive when the CDR3 lacked stop codons and stayed in frame with V and J; all others were non-productive. Following IMGT convention, CDR3 was defined as the stretch from the second conserved V-encoded cysteine to the conserved J-encoded phenylalanine. Sequences without an unambiguous match to a single V gene segment were excluded from the earlier analysis of over 500 of the donors. An earlier analysis of some 500 of the donors classified V segments as functional when productive rearrangements were above 56.7% and as segregating when the standard deviation between donors was above 5%. A statistical classification framework was built to diagnose cytomegalovirus status from the catalog of TCR beta chain sequences. A later analysis assigned V and J genes by comparing TCR nucleotide sequences with IMGT/GENE-DB human TR gene sequences. The TCRdist pipeline was used in a later analysis to assign CDR3 sequences and most-parsimonious VDJ recombination scenarios. A later analysis defined each TCR beta chain by its CDR3 amino acid sequence plus V-gene family, and excluded reads lacking a unique V-gene family. To address suspected cross-contamination and a sequencing artifact, a later analysis removed approximately 590 highly shared, low-generation-probability nucleotide sequences. In a later analysis, a clonal expansion index for each public chain was calculated from normalized within-repertoire ranks of inferred template counts. A later analysis computed generation probabilities with a VDJ recombination model fitted to out-of-frame rearrangements, and checked the results against IGoR. A later analysis scored TCR-TCR, TCR-HLA and TCR-CMV co-occurrence with hypergeometric tests, applying a repertoire-size bias correction to TCR pairs. False discovery rates were estimated in a later analysis by permuting HLA or CMV assignments 20 times. In a later analysis, co-occurring TCRs were grouped with DBSCAN, and TCRdist sequence similarity was added when clustering was performed within HLA-allele-positive subsets. Repertoires with fewer than 30,000 or more than 120,000 public chains were left out of co-occurrence clustering, as were about five repertoires with anomalous nucleotide sharing. TCRdb provides this immuneACCESS table in a form limited to in-frame rearrangements. Some clones are lacking; in checked studies, under half of them reflect an unresolved V gene, and why the rest are absent is not known. That table gives V, J and clone size, and the DNA gave D and trimming. In all, the sample holds approximately 110,000 clones, and over 75% of those were seen once. Approximately 3.7% of the sample comes from the top ten.

To note about this clone: No cognate antigen has been identified for it. The sample holds no much larger clone one base away, and base qualities are not on file.

The receptor comes from a human donor in good health. The rearranged segments are TRBV7-6 and TRBJ2-2; no confident D gene assignment can be made. Sequences were obtained from PBMCs. This receptor has the CDR3 CASSSLDSTGELFF. The base sequence is TGTGCCAGCAGCTCCTTAGACTCCACCGGGGAGCTGTTTTTT.